Presented here are 8 T cell receptor beta chains from one specimen sequenced in a study of OX40 agonist ivuxolimab in advanced cancers. Some clones are missing from TCRdb's copy, which holds only in-frame ones; the method was immunoSEQ multiplex PCR. The table shows about 36,000 clones, with about 70% occurring only once. Source: CD4+ or CD8+ T cells sorted from blood, taken in a trial of the OX40 agonist ivuxolimab. The origin of the receptors is an adult with an advanced solid tumor such as melanoma, head and neck, liver or kidney cancer.

The J gene is TRBJ2-7, the V gene TRBV5-8; weak D call: TRBD1 (6 bases). Germline CDR1 and CDR2: SGHTS and YDEGEE. The CDR3 is 13 amino acids. Trimming cost V 3 bases and J 1 base, with 8 bases left between them. This CDR3 is CASSSGTSYEQYF. In DNA form, the CDR3 reads TGTGCCAGCAGCTCGGGGACATCCTACGAGCAGTACTTC.

The genes are TRBV19 and TRBJ2-1; TRBD2 matches at 12 bases. CDR1 and CDR2 from the germline V gene are LNHDA and SQIVND (reference sequence). The CDR3 has 17 residues. V lost 1 base, J lost 3 bases, and 4 bases stayed unmatched. CDR3 amino acids: CASSIVTSGGIYNEQFF. The DNA for the CDR3 is TGTGCCAGTAGTATAGTCACTAGCGGGGGGATCTACAATGAGCAGTTCTTC.

V and J are TRBV13 and TRBJ2-7, with TRBD1 matching 7 bases. Germline V gene data show CDR1 as PRHDT and CDR2 as FYEKMQ (reference sequence). This CDR3 is 13 amino acids long. The V segment lost 5 bases and the J segment 6 bases; nucleotides outside the gene matches: 7. The CDR3 sequence: CASSRTGVGEQYF. The CDR3 DNA sequence: TGTGCCAGCAGCCGAACAGGGGTGGGCGAGCAGTACTTC.

Here the CDR3 reads CASSATDRNTEAFF. CDR3 bases: TGCGCCAGCAGCGCCACGGACAGGAACACTGAAGCTTTCTTT. The rearrangement links TRBV5-1 to TRBJ1-1; D is possibly TRBD1 (6 bases). V dropped 4 bases and J dropped 1 base, with 11 bases sitting between them. Germline assignment: CDR1 SGHRS and CDR2 YFSETQ. The CDR3 runs to 14 residues.

This chain joins TRBV7-5 and TRBJ2-2; the D call of TRBD2 is as the table states it, not checked on the DNA. TRBV7-5 is given as a pseudogene. The length of the CDR3 is 15 residues. The CDR3 DNA is TGTGCCAGCCGCAAGGAGCTCACGTTAACCGGGGAGCTGTTTTTT. This encodes CASRKELTLTGELFF.

The CDR3 nucleotides are TGTGCCAGCAGTAGACCGGGACAGGCGAACACTGAAGCTTTCTTT. Encoded protein: CASSRPGQANTEAFF. The V and J genes are TRBV2 and TRBJ1-1, with TRBD1 matching 8 bases. The CDR3 spans 15 residues. Germline-derived CDR1 and CDR2 are SNHLY and FYNNEI. The V and J ends lost 5 bases and 1 base, in that order; junction bases with no gene match: 6.

The chain uses TRBV4-2 and TRBJ1-3; tentative D call: TRBD1 (5 bases). Germline lookup yields CDR1 LGHNA and CDR2 YNFKEQ. This CDR3 has 16 amino acids. Trimming took 4 bases from V and 2 from J, leaving 15 bases between them. The CDR3 loop reads CASSPRDQTAGNTIYF. The CDR3 bases are TGTGCCAGCAGCCCCCGGGACCAAACCGCTGGAAACACCATATATTTT.

This clone showed up just once. The chain joins TRBV4-2 to TRBJ2-7, with TRBD1 matching 8 bases. The CDR3 totals 14 residues. Germline V gene lookup returns CDR1 LGHNA and CDR2 YNFKEQ. The trim removed 5 bases at V and 2 bases at J, leaving 5 bases unmatched. The chain's CDR3 is CASSIDRGTYEQYF. For the CDR3, the DNA is TGTGCCAGCAGCATAGACAGGGGTACCTACGAGCAGTACTTC.